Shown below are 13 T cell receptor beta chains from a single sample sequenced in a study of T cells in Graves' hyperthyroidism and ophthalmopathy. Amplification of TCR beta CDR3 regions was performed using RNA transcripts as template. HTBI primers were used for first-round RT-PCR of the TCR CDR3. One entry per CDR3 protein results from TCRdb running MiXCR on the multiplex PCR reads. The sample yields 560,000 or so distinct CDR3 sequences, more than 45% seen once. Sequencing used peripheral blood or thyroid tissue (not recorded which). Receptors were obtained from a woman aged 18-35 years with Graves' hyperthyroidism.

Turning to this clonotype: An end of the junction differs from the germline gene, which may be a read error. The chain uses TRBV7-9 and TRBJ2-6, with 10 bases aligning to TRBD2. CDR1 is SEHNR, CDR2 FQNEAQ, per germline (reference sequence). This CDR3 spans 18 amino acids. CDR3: CASSSGLADPSGANGLTF. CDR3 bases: TGTGCCAGCAGCTCCGGACTAGCGGACCCCTCTGGGGCCAACGGCCTGACTTTC.

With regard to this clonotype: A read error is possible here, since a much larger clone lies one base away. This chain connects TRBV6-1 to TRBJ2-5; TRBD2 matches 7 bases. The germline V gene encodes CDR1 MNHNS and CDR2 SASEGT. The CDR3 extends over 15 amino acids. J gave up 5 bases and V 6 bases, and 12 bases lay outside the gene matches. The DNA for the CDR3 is TGTGCCAGCAGGGCGGCGGGAGTTGAGCGGGAGACCCAGTACTTC. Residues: CASRAAGVERETQYF.

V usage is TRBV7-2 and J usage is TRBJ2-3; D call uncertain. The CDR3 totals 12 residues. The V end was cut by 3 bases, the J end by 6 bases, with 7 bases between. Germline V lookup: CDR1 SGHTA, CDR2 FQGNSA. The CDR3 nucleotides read TGTGCCAGCAGCTTTCAGCCCGATACGCAGTATTTT. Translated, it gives CASSFQPDTQYF. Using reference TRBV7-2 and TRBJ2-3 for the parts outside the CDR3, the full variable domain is GAGVSQSPSNKVTEKGKDVELRCDPISGHTALYWYRQSLGQGLEFLIYFQGNSAPDKSGLPSDRFSAERTGGSVSTLTIQRTQQEDSAVYLCASSFQPDTQYFGPGTRLTVL.

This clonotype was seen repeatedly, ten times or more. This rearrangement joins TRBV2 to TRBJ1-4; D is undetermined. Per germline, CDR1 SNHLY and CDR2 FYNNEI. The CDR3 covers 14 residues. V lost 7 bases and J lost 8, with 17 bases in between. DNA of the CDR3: TGTGCCAGCACCGAACCTGACAAAGGCGAAAAACTGTTTTTT. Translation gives CASTEPDKGEKLFF. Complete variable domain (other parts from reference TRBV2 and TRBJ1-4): EPEVTQTPSHQVTQMGQEVILRCVPISNHLYFYWYRQILGQKVEFLVSFYNNEISEKSEIFDDQFSVERPDGSNFTLKIRSTKLEDSAMYFCASTEPDKGEKLFFGSGTQLSVL.

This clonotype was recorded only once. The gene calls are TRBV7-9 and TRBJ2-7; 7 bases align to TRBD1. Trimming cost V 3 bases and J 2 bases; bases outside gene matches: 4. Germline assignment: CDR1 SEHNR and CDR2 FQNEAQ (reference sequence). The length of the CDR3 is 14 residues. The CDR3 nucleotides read TGTGCCAGCAGCTTGGACAGGCCAACCTACGAGCAGTACTTC. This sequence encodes CASSLDRPTYEQYF.

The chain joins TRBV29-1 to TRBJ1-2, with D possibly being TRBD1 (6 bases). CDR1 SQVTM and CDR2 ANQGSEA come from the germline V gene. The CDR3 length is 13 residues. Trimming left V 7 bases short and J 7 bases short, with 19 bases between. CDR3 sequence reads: CSGLLTRGAGYTF. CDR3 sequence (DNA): TGCAGCGGCCTTCTCACGAGGGGGGCTGGCTACACCTTC. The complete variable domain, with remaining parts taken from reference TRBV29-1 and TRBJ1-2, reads SAVISQKPSRDICQRGTSLTIQCQVDSQVTMMFWYRQQPGQSLTLIATANQGSEATYESGFVIDKFPISRPNLTFSTLTVSNMSPEDSSIYLCSGLLTRGAGYTFGSGTRLTVV.

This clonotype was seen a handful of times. The CDR3 sequence: CASSSLSVNTEAFF. Here the CDR3 DNA reads TGTGCCAGCAGCTCTTTGTCCGTGAACACTGAAGCTTTCTTT. The gene calls are TRBV7-9 and TRBJ1-1; D gene unclear. Trimming pared 4 bases from V and 0 bases from J, leaving 9 bases between. CDR1 SEHNR and CDR2 FQNEAQ come from the germline V gene (reference sequence). This CDR3 contains 14 residues.

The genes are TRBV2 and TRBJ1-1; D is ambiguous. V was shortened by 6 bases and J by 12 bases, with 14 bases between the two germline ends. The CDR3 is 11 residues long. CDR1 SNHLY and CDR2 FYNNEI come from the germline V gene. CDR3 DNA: TGTGCCAGCAGCCAAGCCCCAGGCTCTTTCTTT. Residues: CASSQAPGSFF.

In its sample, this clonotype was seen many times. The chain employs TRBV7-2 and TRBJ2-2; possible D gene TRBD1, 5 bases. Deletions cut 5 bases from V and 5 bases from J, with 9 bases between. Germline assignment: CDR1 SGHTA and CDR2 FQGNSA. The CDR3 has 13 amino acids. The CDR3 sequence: CASSPPGTGELFF. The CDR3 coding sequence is TGTGCCAGCAGCCCTCCAGGGACCGGGGAGCTGTTTTTT.

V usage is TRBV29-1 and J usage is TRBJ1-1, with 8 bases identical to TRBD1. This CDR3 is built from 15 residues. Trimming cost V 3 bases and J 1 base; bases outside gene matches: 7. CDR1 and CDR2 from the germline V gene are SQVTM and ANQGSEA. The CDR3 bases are TGCAGCGTTGAGGATTGGGGACAGGAGAACACTGAAGCTTTCTTT. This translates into CSVEDWGQENTEAFF.

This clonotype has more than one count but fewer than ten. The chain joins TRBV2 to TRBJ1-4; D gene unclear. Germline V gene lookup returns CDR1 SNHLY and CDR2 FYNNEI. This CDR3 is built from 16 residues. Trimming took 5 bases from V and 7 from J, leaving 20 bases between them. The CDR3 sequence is CASSNHLPPWGEKLFF. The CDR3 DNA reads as TGTGCCAGCAGTAACCATCTCCCCCCTTGGGGTGAAAAACTGTTTTTT.

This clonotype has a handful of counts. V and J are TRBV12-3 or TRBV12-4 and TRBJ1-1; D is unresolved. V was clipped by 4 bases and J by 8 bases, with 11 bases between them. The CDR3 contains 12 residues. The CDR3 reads CASSYAGMEAFF. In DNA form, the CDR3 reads TGTGCCAGCAGTTACGCGGGGATGGAAGCTTTCTTT.

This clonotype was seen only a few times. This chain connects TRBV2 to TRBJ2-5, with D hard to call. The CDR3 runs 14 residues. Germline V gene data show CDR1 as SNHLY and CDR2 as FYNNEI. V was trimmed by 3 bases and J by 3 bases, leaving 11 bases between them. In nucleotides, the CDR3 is TGTGCCAGCAGTGAGAACCAAGGGAAAGAGACCCAGTACTTC. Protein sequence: CASSENQGKETQYF.